This T cell receptor beta chain is drawn from a study of beta chain features in type 1 diabetes. Sequenced material consisted of expressed TCRB transcripts (all of the isolated RNA was reverse transcribed). This table comes from immunoSEQ multiplex PCR, and its TCRdb copy is limited to in-frame clones, with some not included. Altogether roughly 450,000 clones are present, roughly 14% being singletons, with the ten largest covering approximately 0.035%. This clone has only a few counts. The CDR3 runs to 14 residues. Germline assignment: CDR1 SGHNT and CDR2 YYREEE (reference sequence). The V end lost 3 bases, the J end lost 2 bases, and 10 bases lay between the germline ends. On average, the one heparinised blood draw given by each donor was 90 to 150 mL. Purity exceeding 98% was reached by all sorted populations.

The chain joins TRBV5-4 to TRBJ2-3; the D is unclear. Specimen: naive CD4+ T cells from blood. The receptor's source is a man aged 25 to 40 in good health. The CDR3 reads CASSSTGLTDTQYF. DNA for the CDR3: TGTGCCAGCAGCTCGACTGGCCTCACAGATACGCAGTATTTT.